The 9 T cell receptor beta chains reported below all come from one sample, sequenced in a study of metastatic and nonmetastatic thyroid tumors. Each patient came to thyroid surgery without any prior treatment (of any kind). From the PCR reads, TCRdb re-called clones with MiXCR. The sample lists about 31,000 clones, roughly 19% occurring once. The sequenced material came from blood. The receptors stem from a female donor with papillary thyroid cancer or a benign thyroid nodule (not recorded which). Some clones in this sample may be carry-over from other donors' samples.

The V call is TRBV5-1, the J call TRBJ1-2; 8 bases are a match to TRBD1. Germline values: CDR1 SGHRS, CDR2 YFSETQ. The CDR3 contains 15 residues. The J segment lost 4 bases and the V segment lost 5 bases, leaving 10 bases of the junction unmatched. CDR3: CASRPGQEFSYGYTF. The CDR3 nucleotides are TGCGCCAGCAGACCGGGACAGGAGTTTTCCTATGGCTACACCTTC.

The chain combines TRBV20-1 with TRBJ1-1; D gene uncertain. The ends were cut back, 3 bases at V and 1 base at J, with 9 bases in the middle. Germline V gene lookup returns CDR1 DFQATT and CDR2 SNEGSKA (reference sequence). The length of the CDR3 is 13 residues. The CDR3 spells CSARLDGNTEAFF. For the CDR3, the DNA is TGCAGTGCTAGGCTGGACGGGAACACTGAAGCTTTCTTT.

A remark on this clone: A much bigger clone sits one base away, suggesting this may be a read error. Other DNA sequences in this specimen translate into the identical CDR3. The genes are TRBV18 and TRBJ2-1, with D perhaps matching TRBD1 or TRBD2 (5 bases each). The CDR3 contains 14 residues. Trimming cost V 4 bases and J 10 bases, with 17 bases left between them. CDR1 KGHSH and CDR2 LQKENI come from the germline V gene. The CDR3: CASSRDGPPSEQFF. The CDR3 DNA follows: TGTGCCAGCTCACGGGACGGACCCCCTTCGGAGCAGTTCTTC.

This clone was counted many times. The rearrangement uses TRBV11-2 and TRBJ2-4, with 8 bases fitting TRBD1. In germline, CDR1 is SGHAT, CDR2 FQNNGV. The CDR3 covers 13 residues. Trimming at V came to 5 bases and at J to 7 bases, leaving 4 bases not matched to a gene. CDR3 amino acids: CASSQDRANIQYF. CDR3 sequence (DNA): TGTGCCAGCAGCCAGGACAGGGCGAACATTCAGTACTTC.

This clone has a count of ten or more. The rearrangement joins TRBV19 to TRBJ1-2, with 8 bases fitting TRBD1. Germline V gene lookup returns CDR1 LNHDA and CDR2 SQIVND (reference sequence). V gave up 5 bases and J gave up 10 bases; unmatched junction bases: 3. The CDR3 runs to 11 residues. CDR3 bases: TGTGCCAGTAGTGCCAGGGGGCACTACACCTTC. Translating gives CASSARGHYTF.

This clone was seen repeatedly, ten times or more. V and J are TRBV24-1 and TRBJ2-3; D remains ambiguous. The germline CDR1 and CDR2 sequences are KGHDR and SFDVKD. V was clipped by 3 bases and J by 3 bases, with 15 bases between them. The CDR3 runs 16 residues. CDR3 region: CATSDGVAKGTDTQYF. DNA for the CDR3: TGTGCCACCAGTGATGGCGTGGCGAAGGGAACAGATACGCAGTATTTT.

Relative to its sample, this clone is medium-sized. The chain carries TRBV6-5 and TRBJ2-7; D possibly corresponds to TRBD2 (6 bases). Trimming shortened V by 0 bases and J by 3 bases, and 12 bases separated the two germline ends. Germline CDR1 is MNHEY and CDR2 is SVGAGI. The CDR3 extends over 15 amino acids. The CDR3 nucleotides read TGTGCCAGCAGTTACTCGAAGGGACTCAACTACGAGCAGTACTTC. Protein sequence: CASSYSKGLNYEQYF.

This clone was counted ten times or more. This chain connects TRBV20-1 to TRBJ2-7, with D unclear. The V end was cut by 0 bases, the J end by 0 bases, with 12 bases between. Germline CDR1 and CDR2: DFQATT and SNEGSKA (reference sequence). CDR3 size: 15 residues. CDR3 coding DNA: TGCAGTGCTAGAGATCATTGGGCTTCCTCCTACGAGCAGTACTTC. Translating it yields CSARDHWASSYEQYF.

This clone showed up many times. V usage is TRBV12-5 and J usage is TRBJ2-3; D not resolved. The germline CDR1 and CDR2 sequences are LGHNT and FRNRAP. The CDR3 sequence is 16 residues long. With 7 bases removed from V and 0 bases from J, the gap between germline ends came to 17 bases. DNA of the CDR3: TGTGCTAGTGCCACGGGCGGCACGATTAGCACAGATACGCAGTATTTT. Its protein is CASATGGTISTDTQYF. The whole variable domain, filled in from reference TRBV12-5 and TRBJ2-3, reads DARVTQTPRHKVTEMGQEVTMRCQPILGHNTVFWYRQTMMQGLELLAYFRNRAPLDDSGMPKDRFSAEMPDATLATLKIQPSEPRDSAVYFCASATGGTISTDTQYFGPGTRLTVL.